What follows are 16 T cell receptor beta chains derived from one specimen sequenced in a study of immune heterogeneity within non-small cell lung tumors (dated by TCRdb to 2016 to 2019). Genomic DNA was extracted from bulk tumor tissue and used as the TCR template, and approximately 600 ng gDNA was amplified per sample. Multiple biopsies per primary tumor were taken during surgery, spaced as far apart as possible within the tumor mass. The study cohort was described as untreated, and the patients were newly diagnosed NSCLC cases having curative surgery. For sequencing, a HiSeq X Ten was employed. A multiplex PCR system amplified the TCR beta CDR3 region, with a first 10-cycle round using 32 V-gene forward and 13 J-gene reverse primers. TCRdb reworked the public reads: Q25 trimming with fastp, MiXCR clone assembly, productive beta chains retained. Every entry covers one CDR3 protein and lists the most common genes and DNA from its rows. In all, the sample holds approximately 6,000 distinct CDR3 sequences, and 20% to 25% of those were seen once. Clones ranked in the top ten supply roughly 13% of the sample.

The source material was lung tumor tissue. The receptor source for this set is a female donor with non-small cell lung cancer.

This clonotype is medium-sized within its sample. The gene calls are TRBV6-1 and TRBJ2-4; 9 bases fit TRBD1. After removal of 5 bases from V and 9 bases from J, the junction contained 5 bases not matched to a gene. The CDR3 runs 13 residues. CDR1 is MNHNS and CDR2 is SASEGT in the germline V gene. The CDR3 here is CASSMDRGGIQYF. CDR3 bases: TGTGCCAGCAGTATGGACAGGGGAGGCATTCAGTACTTC.

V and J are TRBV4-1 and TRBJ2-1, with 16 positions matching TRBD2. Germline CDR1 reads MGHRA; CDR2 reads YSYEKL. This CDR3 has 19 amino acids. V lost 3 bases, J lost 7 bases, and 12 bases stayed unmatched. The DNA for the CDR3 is TGCGCCAGCAGCCACCCGGGACTAGCGGGAGGGCCGAGAAGGAATGAGCAGTTCTTC. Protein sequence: CASSHPGLAGGPRRNEQFF.

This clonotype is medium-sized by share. The DNA for the CDR3 is TGTGCCAGCAGCCAGGGGGACAGGAAGGGGTCCTATAATTCACCCCTCCACTTT. It codes for CASSQGDRKGSYNSPLHF. This chain uses TRBV14 with TRBJ1-6; 8 bases map to TRBD1. The CDR3 length is 18 residues. V dropped 3 bases and J dropped 1; count of bases not matched to a gene: 8. CDR1 and CDR2 (germline): SGHDN, FVKESK. The full variable domain, its missing parts supplied by reference TRBV14 and TRBJ1-6, is EAGVTQFPSHSVIEKGQTVTLRCDPISGHDNLYWYRRVMGKEIKFLLHFVKESKQDESGMPNNRFLAERTGGTYSTLKVQPAELEDSGVYFCASSQGDRKGSYNSPLHFGNGTRLTVT.

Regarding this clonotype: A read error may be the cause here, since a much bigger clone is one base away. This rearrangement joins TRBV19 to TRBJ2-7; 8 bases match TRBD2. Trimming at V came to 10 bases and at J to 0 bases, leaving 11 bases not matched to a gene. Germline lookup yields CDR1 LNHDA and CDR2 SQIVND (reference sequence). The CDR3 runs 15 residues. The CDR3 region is CATSRSSGPSYEQYF. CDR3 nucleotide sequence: TGTGCCACCTCGAGGTCTAGCGGGCCCTCCTACGAGCAGTACTTC.

CDR3 DNA sequence: TGTGCCAGCAGTCCGCGGACAGGGGGGGACACCGGGGAGCTGTTTTTT. Protein: CASSPRTGGDTGELFF. The gene calls are TRBV12-3 or TRBV12-4 and TRBJ2-2, with 10 bases lining up with TRBD1. The CDR3 consists of 16 residues. V dropped 5 bases and J dropped 3; count of bases not matched to a gene: 6.

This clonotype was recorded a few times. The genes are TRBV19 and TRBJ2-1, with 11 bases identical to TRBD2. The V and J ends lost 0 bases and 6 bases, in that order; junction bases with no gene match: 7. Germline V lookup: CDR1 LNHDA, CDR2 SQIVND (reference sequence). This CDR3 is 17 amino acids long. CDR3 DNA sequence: TGTGCCAGTAGTATAGAAATTACCGGGACTAGCGGCAATGAGCAGTTCTTC. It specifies CASSIEITGTSGNEQFF.

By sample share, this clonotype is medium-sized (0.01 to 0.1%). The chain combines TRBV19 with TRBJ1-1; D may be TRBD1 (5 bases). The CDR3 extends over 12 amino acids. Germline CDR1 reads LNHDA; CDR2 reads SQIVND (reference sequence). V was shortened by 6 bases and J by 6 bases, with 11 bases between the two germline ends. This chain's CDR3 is CASRSRGAEAFF. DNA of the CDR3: TGTGCCAGTAGGTCACGGGGCGCTGAAGCTTTCTTT. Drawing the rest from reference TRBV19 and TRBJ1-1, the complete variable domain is DGGITQSPKYLFRKEGQNVTLSCEQNLNHDAMYWYRQDPGQGLRLIYYSQIVNDFQKGDIAEGYSVSREKKESFPLTVTSAQKNPTAFYLCASRSRGAEAFFGQGTRLTVV.

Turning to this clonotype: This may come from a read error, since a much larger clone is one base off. CDR3 loop: CASSLRGTSSNQPKHF. Written as DNA, the CDR3 is TGTGCCAGCAGTTTAAGGGGGACCAGTAGCAATCAGCCCAAGCATTTT. The rearrangement uses TRBV27 and TRBJ1-5; a possible D gene is TRBD1 (6 bases). The germline V gene has CDR1 MNHEY and CDR2 SMNVEV (reference sequence). The CDR3 sequence is 16 residues long.

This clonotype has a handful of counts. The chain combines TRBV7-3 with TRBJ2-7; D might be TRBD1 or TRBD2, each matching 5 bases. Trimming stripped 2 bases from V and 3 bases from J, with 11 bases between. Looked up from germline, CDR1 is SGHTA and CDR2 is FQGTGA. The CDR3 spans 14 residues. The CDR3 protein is CASSLSGTDYEQYF. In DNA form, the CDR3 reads TGTGCCAGCAGCTTATCCGGGACCGACTACGAGCAGTACTTC.

The CDR3 loop is CASSPTGLADQYF. DNA of the CDR3: TGTGCCAGCAGCCCTACGGGACTAGCGGATCAGTACTTC. The V and J genes are TRBV12-3 or TRBV12-4 and TRBJ2-4; 11 bases map to TRBD2. V lost 6 bases, J lost 12 bases, and 7 bases stayed unmatched. This CDR3 is 13 amino acids long.

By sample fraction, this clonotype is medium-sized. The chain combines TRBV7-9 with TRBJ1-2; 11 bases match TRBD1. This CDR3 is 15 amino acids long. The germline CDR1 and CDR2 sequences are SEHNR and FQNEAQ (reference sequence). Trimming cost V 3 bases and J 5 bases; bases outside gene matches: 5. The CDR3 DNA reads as TGTGCCAGCAGCTTGCCTGGGACAGGGGGGTATGGCTACACCTTC. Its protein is CASSLPGTGGYGYTF.

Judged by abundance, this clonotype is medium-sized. CDR3 amino acids: CASSNWGQGTPYEQYF. In DNA form, the CDR3 reads TGCGCCAGCAGCAACTGGGGACAGGGGACACCCTACGAGCAGTACTTC. The V gene is TRBV4-1, the J gene TRBJ2-7; 10 bases match TRBD1. Germline lookup yields CDR1 MGHRA and CDR2 YSYEKL. There are 16 residues in the CDR3. J lost 2 bases, V lost 5 bases, and 9 bases had no gene match.

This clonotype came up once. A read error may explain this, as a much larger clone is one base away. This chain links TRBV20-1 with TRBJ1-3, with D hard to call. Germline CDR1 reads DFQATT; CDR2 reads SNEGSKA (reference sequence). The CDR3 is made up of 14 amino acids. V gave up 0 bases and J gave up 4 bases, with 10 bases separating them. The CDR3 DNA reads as TGCAGTGCTAGAGATGTGCGGTGGGGAAACACCATATATTTT. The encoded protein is CSARDVRWGNTIYF.

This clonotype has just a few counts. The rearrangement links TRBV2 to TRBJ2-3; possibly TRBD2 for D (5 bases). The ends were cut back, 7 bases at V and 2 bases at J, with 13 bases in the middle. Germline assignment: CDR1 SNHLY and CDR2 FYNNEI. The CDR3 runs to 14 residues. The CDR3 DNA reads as TGTGCCAGCAACAGAGGGCCGTACACAGATACGCAGTATTTT. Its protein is CASNRGPYTDTQYF.

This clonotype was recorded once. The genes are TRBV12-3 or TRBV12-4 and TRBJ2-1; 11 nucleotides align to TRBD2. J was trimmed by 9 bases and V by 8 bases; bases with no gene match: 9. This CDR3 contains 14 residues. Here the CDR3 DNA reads TGTGCCAGCGTACTTAGCGGGAGGGAGGGTGAGCAGTTCTTC. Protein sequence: CASVLSGREGEQFF.

Here the CDR3 DNA reads TGTGCCAGCAGCGTAGGGGGACTAGCGGACTACGAGCAGTACTTC. Its protein is CASSVGGLADYEQYF. V and J are TRBV9 and TRBJ2-7, with TRBD2 matching 11 bases. With V trimmed by 0 bases and J by 3 bases, 2 bases remained unmatched. This CDR3 comprises 15 residues. Germline CDR1 reads SGDLS; CDR2 reads YYNGEE.